Given below is one T cell receptor beta chain in context. Its antigen is undetermined. The entry originates in a study of T cells in Graves' hyperthyroidism and ophthalmopathy. Ophthalmopathy cases met thresholds of Clinical Activity Score at least 3, NOSPECS grade at least 4 and duration under 3 months. The investigators amplified TCR beta CDR3 regions from RNA transcripts. Researchers ran a first-round RT-PCR on the TCR CDR3 using the HTBI primer set. TCRdb called the multiplex PCR reads again in MiXCR, with one record for every CDR3 protein. Of roughly 500,000 distinct CDR3 sequences in the sample, around a fifth are singletons; the top ten hold about 53%. This CDR3 spans 16 amino acids. With V trimmed by 6 bases and J by 0 bases, 5 bases remained unmatched. Germline values: CDR1 SGHTA, CDR2 FQGTGA. The study, taken as a whole, reports: In the blood, most expanded thyroid clonotypes above 0.001 appeared as well.

The chain combines TRBV7-3 with TRBJ2-1; 10 nucleotides match TRBD2. The TCR was taken from a woman aged 70 to 79 with Graves' ophthalmopathy. The specimen was blood. The CDR3 loop reads CASSRLAGHSYNEQFF. Here the CDR3 DNA reads TGTGCCAGCAGTAGACTAGCGGGCCACTCCTACAATGAGCAGTTCTTC.